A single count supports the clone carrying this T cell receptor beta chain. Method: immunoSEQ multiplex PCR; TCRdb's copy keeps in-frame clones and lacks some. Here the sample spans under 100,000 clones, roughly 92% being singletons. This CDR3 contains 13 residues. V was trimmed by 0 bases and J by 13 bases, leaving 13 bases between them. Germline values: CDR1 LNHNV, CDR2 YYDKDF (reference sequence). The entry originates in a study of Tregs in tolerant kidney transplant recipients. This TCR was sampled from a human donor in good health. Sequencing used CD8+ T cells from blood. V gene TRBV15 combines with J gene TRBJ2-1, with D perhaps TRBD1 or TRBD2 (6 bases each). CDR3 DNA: TGTGCCACCAGCAGAGATCGTGGAGGGGGTCAGTTCTTC. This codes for CATSRDRGGGQFF.